Listed below are T cell receptor beta chains from one sample, sequenced in a study of shared clonotypes between healthy human individuals. Produced via immunoSEQ multiplex PCR; TCRdb's table is partial and in-frame only. This repertoire shows around 1.4 million clones, approximately 98.5% found once; its top ten account for approximately 0.4%. Sequencing was done on a sample of naive CD4+ T cells sorted from blood. These receptors all come from a man aged 25-40 years in good health. CDR3s include the opening cysteine and the closing phenylalanine or tryptophan.

J: TRBJ2-1; V: TRBV2; CDR3: CASGTSGRAGEQFF
J: TRBJ1-4; V: TRBV19; CDR3: CASSPSGFGEKLFF
J: TRBJ2-7; V: TRBV25-1; CDR3: CASSAATGGGYEQYF
J: TRBJ2-5; V: TRBV7-9; CDR3: CASSPSRIQETQYF
J: TRBJ2-3; V: TRBV9; CDR3: CASSAASTDTQYF
J: TRBJ2-5; V: TRBV9; CDR3: CASSAEETQYF
J: TRBJ2-7; V: TRBV6-1; CDR3: CASTPTGSSSYEQYF
J: TRBJ2-3; V: TRBV7-8; CDR3: CASSLVVNTQYF
J: TRBJ1-1; V: TRBV7-6; CDR3: CASSLAWKGSNTEAFF
J: TRBJ2-3; V: TRBV19; CDR3: CASSVPGQGITDTQYF
J: TRBJ2-3; V: TRBV4-1; CDR3: CASSQAAGDSHTDTQYF
J: TRBJ2-7; V: TRBV28; CDR3: CASSSLPGQGEQYF
J: TRBJ2-1; V: TRBV5-4; CDR3: CASSLQGNEQFF
J: TRBJ1-5; V: TRBV5-5; CDR3: CASSLTGGVTPQHF
J: TRBJ2-7; V: TRBV7-6; CDR3: CASSFSGGEQYF
J: TRBJ2-1; V: TRBV5-6; CDR3: CASSSPLLAGGNNEQFF
J: TRBJ2-1; V: TRBV29-1; CDR3: CSVVRGISYNEQFF
J: TRBJ2-7; V: TRBV28; CDR3: CASSFSAGGSDEQYF
J: TRBJ1-1; V: TRBV6-5; CDR3: CASIDGGPNTEAFF
J: TRBJ2-2; V: TRBV9; CDR3: CASSGTGFPANTGELFF
J: TRBJ1-5; V: TRBV6-5; CDR3: CASSLQGEGQPQHF
J: TRBJ2-7; V: TRBV14; CDR3: CASSQAYEQYF
J: TRBJ1-4; V: TRBV6-5; CDR3: CASSYSQANEKLFF
J: TRBJ2-3; V: TRBV6-5; CDR3: CATGLITDTQYF
J: TRBJ2-3; V: TRBV10-3; CDR3: CAISGLAGGDTQYF
J: TRBJ2-7; V: TRBV6-5; CDR3: CASSTSGGSSYEQYF
J: TRBJ1-1; V: TRBV29-1; CDR3: CSVDRWGQGANRTEAFF
J: TRBJ2-5; V: TRBV5-6; CDR3: CASSNRHLQETQYF
J: TRBJ2-1; V: TRBV18; CDR3: CASSPPTSGRMNEQFF
J: TRBJ1-4; V: TRBV6-6; CDR3: CAGYRDVNEKLFF
J: TRBJ1-1; V: TRBV5-1; CDR3: CASSLGVQRNTEAFF
J: TRBJ2-2; V: TRBV7-2; CDR3: CASTDIIWAGELFF
J: TRBJ2-1; V: TRBV4-1; CDR3: CASRTTRLREGLENEQFF
J: TRBJ2-7; V: TRBV9; CDR3: CASSVGTSALGEQYF
J: TRBJ2-2; V: TRBV5-6; CDR3: CASSVTSGTGGITGELFF
J: TRBJ1-5; V: TRBV7-2; CDR3: CASSLRTGGIQPQHF
J: TRBJ1-1; V: TRBV20-1; CDR3: CSASGTEAFF
J: TRBJ1-2; V: TRBV5-5; CDR3: CASSPNSLGYGYTF
J: TRBJ2-2; V: TRBV11-2; CDR3: CASSFGSGRGTGELFF
J: TRBJ2-1; V: TRBV5-4; CDR3: CASSLTLTDNEQFF
J: TRBJ2-2; V: TRBV25-1; CDR3: CATLRQGNPSGTGELFF
J: TRBJ2-2; V: TRBV29-1; CDR3: CSVEESRGSNTGELFF
J: TRBJ2-7; V: TRBV7-9; CDR3: CASSSREGAYEQYF
J: TRBJ2-3; V: TRBV10-3; CDR3: CAISDWGADTQYF
J: TRBJ1-2; V: TRBV7-2; CDR3: CASSQGTGRLYGYTF
J: TRBJ2-1; V: TRBV5-4; CDR3: CASSFLGQGDYNEQFF
J: TRBJ2-1; V: TRBV18; CDR3: CASSPQLTSGTYNEQFF
J: TRBJ2-1; V: TRBV5-4; CDR3: CASSRGSKYNEQFF
J: TRBJ2-2; V: TRBV5-1; CDR3: CASSLKGGETGELFF
J: TRBJ2-5; V: TRBV9; CDR3: CASSAPGQQETQYF
J: TRBJ2-5; V: TRBV29-1; CDR3: CSVGGGGETQYF
J: TRBJ2-5; V: TRBV4-3; CDR3: CASSQDRTSGETQYF
J: TRBJ1-5; V: TRBV6-6; CDR3: CASSDGSGQGNQPQHF